A single T cell receptor (beta chain) is shown here with its context. Its antigen is unidentified. The junction does not match germline at one end; this may be a read error. These data originate in a study of glioma-infiltrating T cells. Using RNA template, CDR3s of TCR alpha and beta were amplified with iRepertoire arm-PCR. One-step reverse transcription and amplification started from around 100-400 ng of tissue mRNA or PBMC total RNA. TCRdb reprocessed the multiplex PCR reads with MiXCR, giving one entry per CDR3 protein. The sample has around 20,000 distinct CDR3 sequences, approximately 23% seen once; the top ten hold 13%. Findings and caveats of the study: Gliomas, especially low-grade, showed above-expected tissue-blood divergence; non-neoplastic patients showed below. Very few CDR3 sequences were shared between tissue and blood.

Sequenced material: glioma tissue, nonneoplastic brain tissue, or PBMCs (not recorded which). This receptor was identified in a human donor with low-grade glioma or glioblastoma, undergoing nonglioma brain surgery, or in good health (not recorded which).

CDR3 nucleotide sequence: TGCGCCAGCAGTTACACAGGGGGGACTTCTAACGAGCAGTACTTC. This translates into CASSYTGGTSNEQYF. The V gene is TRBV6-5, the J gene TRBJ2-7; 8 bases are shared with TRBD1. The CDR3 contains 15 residues. Germline CDR1 and CDR2: MNHEY and SVGAGI.